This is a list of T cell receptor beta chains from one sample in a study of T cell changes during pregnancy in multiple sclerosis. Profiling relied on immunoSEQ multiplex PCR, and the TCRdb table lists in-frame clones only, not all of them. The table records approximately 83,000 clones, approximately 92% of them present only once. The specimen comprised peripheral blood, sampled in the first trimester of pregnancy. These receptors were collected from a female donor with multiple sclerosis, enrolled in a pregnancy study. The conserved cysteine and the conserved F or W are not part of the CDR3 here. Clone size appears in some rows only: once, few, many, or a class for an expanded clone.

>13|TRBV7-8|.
ASSLYTGGNYGYT
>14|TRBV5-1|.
ASSSSGYKSYNEQF
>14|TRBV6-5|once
ASSYSGTAYNSPLH
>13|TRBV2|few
ASREDQAEAYEQY
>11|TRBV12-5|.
ASGPGRSYEQY
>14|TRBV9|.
ASSPPGTGSTGELF
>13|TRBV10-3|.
ATSSGAGAIETQY
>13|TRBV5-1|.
ASSLGDREYYGYT
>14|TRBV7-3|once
ASSPAGTSNTGELF
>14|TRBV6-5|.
ASSYSGSEAYNEQF
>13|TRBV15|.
ATTIGTGRFYEQY
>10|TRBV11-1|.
ASSFFDNEQF
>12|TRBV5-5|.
ASSTGSVPDTQY
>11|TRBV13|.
ASSLEGTDTQY
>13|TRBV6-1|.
ASRTGDGTTYGYT
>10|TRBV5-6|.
ASSLRPTEWF
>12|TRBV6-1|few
ATGTGDTNYGYT
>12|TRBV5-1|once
ASSFSAEDYEQY
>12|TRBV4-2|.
ASSQGTTNTEAF
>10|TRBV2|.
AITGHHYEQY
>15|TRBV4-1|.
ASSQEGQVSSYNEQF
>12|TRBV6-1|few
ASSATGSNSPLH
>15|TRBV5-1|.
ASSLEGGARGNTEAF
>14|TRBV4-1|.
ASSQRRTGGPETQY
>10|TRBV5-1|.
ASSPGGGGMY
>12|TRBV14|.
ASSRGGGVQTQY
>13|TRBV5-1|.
ASSSGQGNYNEQF
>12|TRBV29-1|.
SVGPAGGFDGYT
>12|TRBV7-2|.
ASSASGSTDTQY
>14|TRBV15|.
ATSTSTGRLDYGYT
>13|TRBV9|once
ASSIEARGNTEAF
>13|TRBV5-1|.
ASTHLASGTGELF
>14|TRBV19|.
ASTPLGSSYNSPLH
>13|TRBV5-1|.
ASSLSSQNTGELF
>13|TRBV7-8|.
ASSLGPGQGDEQY